The 18 T cell receptor beta chains below were found in one sample sequenced in a study of blood T cell repertoires in COVID-19 (TCRdb year 2020). Libraries came from the immunoSEQ multiplex PCR assay. This is the immuneACCESS table as TCRdb keeps it, with only in-frame sequences that have V and J called. A part of the clones is gone; compared with another copy, unresolved V genes explain less than half, and the rest is unexplained. The sample yields a few hundred thousand clones; less than 85% were counted once. The biggest ten clones account for 5.5% to 8.5% of the sample. Material for sequencing was peripheral blood. These receptors all stem from a woman between 65 and 79 years old with acute or convalescent COVID-19.

This clone was observed once. This chain uses TRBV7-3 with TRBJ2-2, with TRBD2 identical over 7 bases. V lost 6 bases to trimming and J lost 4 bases; unmatched junction nucleotides: 8. Germline V gene data show CDR1 as SGHTA and CDR2 as FQGTGA. The CDR3 runs 15 residues. The CDR3 reads CASRGAGDSTGELFF. CDR3 coding DNA: TGTGCCAGCAGAGGGGCGGGGGATAGCACCGGGGAGCTGTTTTTT.

Regarding this clone: This specimen includes other DNA sequences encoding the same CDR3. The rearrangement uses TRBV12-3 or TRBV12-4 and TRBJ1-1, with D hard to call. There are 12 residues in the CDR3. V lost 3 bases and J lost 1, with 3 bases in between. Here the CDR3 DNA reads TGTGCCAGCAGTTTTAGGAACACTGAAGCTTTCTTT. This sequence encodes CASSFRNTEAFF.

V usage is TRBV5-1 and J usage is TRBJ1-6, with 11 bases matching TRBD1. Germline V gene data show CDR1 as SGHRS and CDR2 as YFSETQ. V shed 0 bases and J 8 bases; nucleotides not matched to a gene: 4. This CDR3 is built from 16 residues. As DNA, the CDR3 is TGCGCCAGCAGCTTGGCACGGGGACAGGGGGATTCACCCCTCCACTTT. This encodes CASSLARGQGDSPLHF.

The sample holds one count of this clone. This chain uses TRBV5-1 with TRBJ2-5; 7 nucleotides match TRBD1. Germline-derived CDR1 and CDR2 are SGHRS and YFSETQ. CDR3 size: 15 residues. J was trimmed by 0 bases and V by 2 bases; bases with no gene match: 4. In DNA, the CDR3 is TGCGCCAGCAGCTTCGGGGACAGCAACCAAGAGACCCAGTACTTC. It yields the protein CASSFGDSNQETQYF. The full variable domain, its missing parts supplied by reference TRBV5-1 and TRBJ2-5, is KAGVTQTPRYLIKTRGQQVTLSCSPISGHRSVSWYQQTPGQGLQFLFEYFSETQRNKGNFPGRFSGRQFSNSRSEMNVSTLELGDSALYLCASSFGDSNQETQYFGPGTRLLVL.

V gene TRBV4-3 combines with J gene TRBJ2-3, with 9 bases that match TRBD1. Losses at the gene ends were 6 bases for V and 4 bases for J; bases not matched to a gene: 2. The CDR3 runs 13 residues. Per germline, CDR1 LGHNA and CDR2 YSLEER. Here the CDR3 reads CASRGQGSDTQYF. CDR3 DNA sequence: TGCGCCAGCAGGGGACAGGGTTCAGATACGCAGTATTTT.

This sequence joins TRBV10-3 and TRBJ2-6; possible D gene TRBD1, 7 bases. V was pared by 11 bases and J by 7 bases, with 30 bases between. The CDR3 runs to 18 residues. Per germline, CDR1 ENHRY and CDR2 SYGVKD. The CDR3 loop reads CAVKEGQLISGAANVLTF. The CDR3 DNA reads TGTGCCGTAAAGGAGGGACAGCTCATCTCTGGGGCTGCCAACGTCCTGACTTTC.

The rearrangement joins TRBV13 to TRBJ2-7; 7 bases match TRBD1. The CDR3 spans 12 residues. Trimming at V came to 3 bases and at J to 6 bases, leaving 2 bases not matched to a gene. Germline V gene data show CDR1 as PRHDT and CDR2 as FYEKMQ (reference sequence). The DNA for the CDR3 is TGTGCCAGCAGCTTGAGGGGGCTCGAGCAGTACGTC. It is translated as CASSLRGLEQYV.

The CDR3 sequence: CASSRQGESDQPQHF. The CDR3, as DNA: TGTGCCAGCAGCCGACAAGGGGAATCTGATCAGCCCCAGCATTTT. The V gene is TRBV21-1, the J gene TRBJ1-5; the tabulated D call, TRBD1, remains unverified against the DNA. TRBV21-1 is noted as a pseudogene. The length of the CDR3 is 15 residues.

This clone was picked up one time. The V call is TRBV5-1, the J call TRBJ1-4, with a tentative D call TRBD1 (6 bases). Germline assignment: CDR1 SGHRS and CDR2 YFSETQ. The CDR3 extends over 15 amino acids. Trimming shortened V by 2 bases and J by 5 bases, and 13 bases separated the two germline ends. The CDR3 is CASSFFNRENEKLFF. The DNA of the CDR3 is TGCGCCAGCAGCTTTTTTAACAGGGAGAATGAAAAACTGTTTTTT. The whole variable domain, filled in from reference TRBV5-1 and TRBJ1-4, reads KAGVTQTPRYLIKTRGQQVTLSCSPISGHRSVSWYQQTPGQGLQFLFEYFSETQRNKGNFPGRFSGRQFSNSRSEMNVSTLELGDSALYLCASSFFNRENEKLFFGSGTQLSVL.

The rearrangement joins TRBV7-2 to TRBJ2-2; D perhaps matches TRBD2 (6 bases). The CDR3 contains 12 residues. Trimming took 5 bases from V and 5 from J, leaving 6 bases between them. CDR1 and CDR2 (germline): SGHTA, FQGNSA. Written as DNA, the CDR3 is TGTGCCAGCAGCCGGGAGACCGGGGAGCTGTTTTTT. As protein: CASSRETGELFF.

In its sample, this clone was seen once. The chain uses TRBV3-1 (or the pseudogene TRBV3-2) and TRBJ2-7; D call uncertain. Trimming took off 3 bases at V and 5 bases at J, with 8 bases between the two ends. Germline CDR1 and CDR2: LGHDT and YNNKEL (reference sequence). This CDR3 is built from 12 residues. CDR3 DNA: TGTGCCAGCAGCCAGGCCTCAGACGAGCAGTACTTC. This translates into CASSQASDEQYF.

The chain employs TRBV12-3 or TRBV12-4 and TRBJ1-2; D may be TRBD1 (5 bases). The V gene lost 7 bases and the J gene lost 7 bases, with 16 bases spanning the gap. This CDR3 comprises 13 residues. The CDR3 loop is CASIPNAGVGYTF. CDR3 bases: TGTGCCAGCATCCCAAACGCGGGGGTTGGCTACACCTTC.

The rearrangement links TRBV7-8 to TRBJ2-2; D perhaps matches TRBD1 (6 bases). Germline V gene sequence: CDR1 SGHVS, CDR2 FQNEAQ. CDR3 length equals 15 residues. V was clipped by 3 bases and J by 2 bases, with 10 bases between them. The CDR3 bases are TGTGCCAGCAGCTTTCAGGGGACCAACACCGGGGAGCTGTTTTTT. Encoded protein: CASSFQGTNTGELFF. Complete variable domain (other parts from reference TRBV7-8 and TRBJ2-2): GAGVSQSPRYKVAKRGQDVALRCDPISGHVSLFWYQQALGQGPEFLTYFQNEAQLDKSGLPSDRFFAERPEGSVSTLKIQRTQQEDSAVYLCASSFQGTNTGELFFGEGSRLTVL.

This sequence joins TRBV2 and TRBJ2-2; D gene ambiguous. CDR1 is SNHLY, CDR2 FYNNEI, per germline. The CDR3 length is 13 residues. V was cut by 5 bases and J by 6 bases, with 10 bases left in between. The CDR3, as DNA: TGTGCCAGCAGTCTTGACAATCCCGGGGAGCTGTTTTTT. Its protein product is CASSLDNPGELFF.

This clone was seen only once. This CDR3 reads CASSQRDREQYF. CDR3 DNA: TGTGCCAGCAGCCAGCGGGACAGGGAGCAGTATTTT. This chain uses TRBV3-1 (or the pseudogene TRBV3-2) with TRBJ2-3, with TRBD1 matching over 9 bases. The CDR3 loop spans 12 amino acids. Germline-derived CDR1 and CDR2 are LGHDT and YNNKEL (reference sequence). The V segment lost 3 bases and the J segment 11 bases; nucleotides outside the gene matches: 3.

This chain connects TRBV6-2 or TRBV6-3 to TRBJ2-1; 7 nucleotides align to TRBD2. CDR3 length: 12 residues. Germline V CDR1 and CDR2: MNHEY, SVGEGT. J lost 6 bases, V lost 5 bases, and 1 base had no gene match. This chain's CDR3 is CASSRTSNEQFF. For the CDR3, the DNA is TGTGCCAGCAGTCGGACTAGCAATGAGCAGTTCTTC.

The J gene is TRBJ2-3, the V gene TRBV7-2; 7 bases map to TRBD2. With V trimmed by 8 bases and J by 0 bases, 5 bases remained unmatched. The CDR3 has 14 residues. Germline V gene data show CDR1 as SGHTA and CDR2 as FQGNSA. CDR3 in DNA: TGTGCCAGCTCCCCGCGGGGGAGCACAGATACGCAGTATTTT. Protein: CASSPRGSTDTQYF.

V is TRBV10-1 and J is TRBJ2-6; TRBD2 might be the D (6 bases). The CDR3 runs 15 residues. Deletions cut 4 bases from V and 2 bases from J, with 9 bases between. Germline-derived CDR1 and CDR2 are WNHNN and SYGVQD (reference sequence). CDR3 sequence reads: CASSVGGTGANVLTF. The CDR3 DNA is TGCGCCAGCAGTGTTGGGGGGACTGGGGCCAACGTCCTGACTTTC.